A single sample is the source of the 20 T cell receptor beta chains below, sequenced in a study of shared clonotypes between healthy human individuals. TCRdb's copy holds only in-frame clones and misses some; the assay was immunoSEQ multiplex PCR. The data contain around 340,000 clones, roughly 80% of them singletons. Sequencing was done on a sample of memory CD4+ T cells sorted from blood. Stated subset: CD45RA-negative fraction. The receptors stem from a man under 40 in good health.

The V gene is TRBV6-6, the J gene TRBJ1-5; D is unresolved. Germline V gene sequence: CDR1 MNHNY, CDR2 SVGAGI (reference sequence). The CDR3 is made up of 14 amino acids. V was clipped by 6 bases and J by 5 bases, with 14 bases between them. The CDR3 protein is CASSEGWDDQPQHF. CDR3 DNA sequence: TGTGCCAGCAGCGAGGGTTGGGATGATCAGCCCCAGCATTTT.

The CDR3 region is CASSHGGRPGELFF. The CDR3 coding sequence is TGTGCCAGTAGTCACGGAGGACGGCCCGGGGAGCTGTTTTTT. The V and J genes are TRBV19 and TRBJ2-2; a weak D match, TRBD2 (5 bases). Trimming left V 5 bases short and J 6 bases short, with 13 bases between. Germline V gives CDR1 LNHDA, CDR2 SQIVND (reference sequence). The CDR3 covers 14 residues.

V is TRBV29-1 and J is TRBJ2-1; TRBD1 is a possible D gene (6 bases). CDR3 size: 14 residues. Trimming pared 7 bases from V and 2 bases from J, leaving 15 bases between. CDR1 SQVTM and CDR2 ANQGSEA come from the germline V gene. CDR3 sequence: CSGSQGEAYNEQFF. CDR3 coding DNA: TGCAGCGGATCACAGGGAGAAGCCTACAATGAGCAGTTCTTC.

The chain recombines TRBV14 with TRBJ2-4; TRBD1 might be the D (6 bases). CDR3 size: 15 residues. CDR1 and CDR2 (germline): SGHDN, FVKESK. Trimming cost V 4 bases and J 3 bases, with 13 bases left between them. The CDR3 DNA reads as TGTGCCAGCAGCCCACAGGGTTCAGGCAAAAACATTCAGTACTTC. It encodes CASSPQGSGKNIQYF.

This rearrangement joins TRBV19 to TRBJ1-5, with a possible D match to TRBD1 (5 bases). V lost 3 bases and J lost 7, with 13 bases in between. The CDR3 has 14 residues. Germline lookup yields CDR1 LNHDA and CDR2 SQIVND (reference sequence). CDR3 region: CASSIMQGSQPQHF. The DNA of the CDR3 is TGTGCCAGTAGTATCATGCAGGGTAGCCAGCCCCAGCATTTT.

This clone was seen a few times. The chain uses TRBV5-1 and TRBJ2-1, with 10 bases that match TRBD2. After removal of 1 base from V and 10 bases from J, the junction contained 8 bases not matched to a gene. Germline values: CDR1 SGHRS, CDR2 YFSETQ. There are 15 residues in the CDR3. CDR3 sequence reads: CASSLLKAGGGEQFF. The CDR3 nucleotides read TGCGCCAGCAGCTTGCTCAAAGCGGGAGGGGGAGAGCAGTTCTTC.

This chain uses TRBV28 with TRBJ2-5; TRBD1 is a possible D gene (6 bases). The CDR3 is made up of 14 amino acids. The germline V gene encodes CDR1 MDHEN and CDR2 SYDVKM. V was clipped by 7 bases and J by 2 bases, with 14 bases between them. CDR3 region: CASTSRDKQETQYF. The CDR3 DNA is TGTGCCAGCACCTCCCGGGACAAACAAGAGACCCAGTACTTC.

The genes are TRBV5-1 and TRBJ2-2, with TRBD1 matching 10 bases. The CDR3 runs to 15 residues. Germline V gene data show CDR1 as SGHRS and CDR2 as YFSETQ. V trimming: 5 bases; J trimming: 4 bases; junction bases outside the gene matches: 5. The CDR3 sequence is CASSHGTGVTGELFF. The CDR3, as DNA: TGCGCCAGCAGTCACGGGACAGGGGTCACCGGGGAGCTGTTTTTT. Full variable domain (missing parts from reference TRBV5-1 and TRBJ2-2): KAGVTQTPRYLIKTRGQQVTLSCSPISGHRSVSWYQQTPGQGLQFLFEYFSETQRNKGNFPGRFSGRQFSNSRSEMNVSTLELGDSALYLCASSHGTGVTGELFFGEGSRLTVL.

DNA of the CDR3: TGTGCCAGCTCACTCACGGACAGCTCTGGAAACACCATATATTTT. Its protein is CASSLTDSSGNTIYF. The chain carries TRBV18 and TRBJ1-3, with D perhaps matching TRBD1 (6 bases). Germline V CDR1 and CDR2: KGHSH, LQKENI. Between the trimmed V and J ends, which lost 4 bases and 0 bases, there was a span of 10 bases. This CDR3 has 15 amino acids.

This sequence joins TRBV19 and TRBJ2-2; D remains unclear. CDR3 length: 13 amino acids. The V gene lost 3 bases and the J gene lost 3 bases, with 5 bases spanning the gap. Per the germline V gene, CDR1 is LNHDA and CDR2 is SQIVND (reference sequence). The DNA of the CDR3 is TGTGCCAGTAGTATCAGATACACCGGGGAGCTGTTTTTT. Translating gives CASSIRYTGELFF.

The genes are TRBV5-1 and TRBJ1-2; no reliable D call. CDR1 SGHRS and CDR2 YFSETQ come from the germline V gene. V was clipped by 1 base and J by 4 bases, with 14 bases between them. The CDR3 is 15 amino acids. The CDR3 DNA reads as TGCGCCAGCAGCTTGAGCGACGGGCGGATCTATGGCTACACCTTC. Amino acids: CASSLSDGRIYGYTF. The whole variable domain, remainder taken from reference TRBV5-1 and TRBJ1-2, is KAGVTQTPRYLIKTRGQQVTLSCSPISGHRSVSWYQQTPGQGLQFLFEYFSETQRNKGNFPGRFSGRQFSNSRSEMNVSTLELGDSALYLCASSLSDGRIYGYTFGSGTRLTVV.

The chain couples TRBV11-2 to TRBJ2-1; TRBD2 matches at 12 bases. This CDR3 spans 18 amino acids. In germline, CDR1 is SGHAT, CDR2 FQNNGV. Trimming took 3 bases from V and 8 from J; bases not matched to a gene: 14. The CDR3 region has the DNA TGTGCCAGCAGCTTCCTCCCACCGACTAGCGGGAGTAGGGATGAGCAGTTCTTC. The encoded protein is CASSFLPPTSGSRDEQFF.

This chain uses TRBV5-5 with TRBJ2-7, with 7 nucleotides matching TRBD1. The V gene end was trimmed by 3 bases and the J gene end by 0 bases; junction bases not matched to a gene: 6. Germline CDR1 and CDR2: SGHKS and YYEKEE (reference sequence). CDR3 size: 15 residues. CDR3 loop: CASSSMTGSSYEQYF. The CDR3 DNA sequence: TGTGCCAGCAGCTCGATGACAGGGAGCTCCTACGAGCAGTACTTC.

The genes are TRBV6-4 and TRBJ2-1, with D perhaps matching TRBD1 (6 bases). Germline V gene sequence: CDR1 MRHNA, CDR2 SNTAGT. CDR3 length equals 14 residues. The ends were cut back, 3 bases at V and 1 base at J, with 7 bases in the middle. This chain's CDR3 is CASSEQGSYNEQFF. For the CDR3, the DNA is TGTGCCAGCAGTGAACAGGGTTCCTACAATGAGCAGTTCTTC.

The chain joins TRBV7-9 to TRBJ2-7; D perhaps matches TRBD2 (6 bases). Trimming shortened V by 3 bases and J by 5 bases, and 14 bases separated the two germline ends. The CDR3 length is 14 residues. Germline values: CDR1 SEHNR, CDR2 FQNEAQ (reference sequence). The DNA of the CDR3 is TGTGCCAGCAGCTTGATGGGGGGATCGAACGAGCAGTACTTC. Translating it yields CASSLMGGSNEQYF. The variable domain in full, with the rest retrieved from reference TRBV7-9 and TRBJ2-7, is DTGVSQNPRHKITKRGQNVTFRCDPISEHNRLYWYRQTLGQGPEFLTYFQNEAQLEKSRLLSDRFSAERPKGSFSTLEIQRTEQGDSAMYLCASSLMGGSNEQYFGPGTRLTVT.

The chain employs TRBV6-6 and TRBJ2-7, with D perhaps assigned TRBD1 or TRBD2 (5 bases each). The ends were cut back, 6 bases at V and 4 bases at J, with 16 bases in the middle. The CDR3 sequence is 14 residues long. CDR1 and CDR2 from the germline V gene are MNHNY and SVGAGI (reference sequence). The CDR3 nucleotides are TGTGCCAGCAGAACCGGGGCCTCTTCTTACGAGCAGTACTTC. As protein: CASRTGASSYEQYF.

The chain couples TRBV6-5 to TRBJ1-2, with 8 nucleotides matching TRBD1. V gave up 6 bases and J gave up 4 bases; unmatched junction bases: 4. Germline V gene lookup returns CDR1 MNHEY and CDR2 SVGAGI. This CDR3 is built from 13 residues. The CDR3 sequence is CASSVDRGYGYTF. The CDR3 coding sequence is TGTGCCAGCAGCGTCGACAGGGGCTATGGCTACACCTTC.

This clone was picked up one time. V gene TRBV2 combines with J gene TRBJ2-7; D might be TRBD2 (6 bases). The germline gives CDR1 SNHLY, CDR2 FYNNEI. V lost 2 bases to trimming and J lost 5 bases, with 13 bases between them. This CDR3 contains 14 residues. CDR3 residues: CASSEWGVEDEQYF. In nucleotides, the CDR3 is TGTGCCAGCAGTGAATGGGGGGTAGAGGACGAGCAGTACTTC.

The V gene is TRBV6-1, the J gene TRBJ1-2; D remains unclear. The CDR3 contains 14 residues. Germline values: CDR1 MNHNS, CDR2 SASEGT. V lost 4 bases, J lost 8 bases, and 17 bases lay in between. CDR3 amino acids: CASSAKIGSLGYTF. For the CDR3, the DNA is TGTGCCAGCAGTGCTAAAATAGGGAGTTTGGGCTACACCTTC.

The rearrangement links TRBV6-1 to TRBJ1-5; no clear D. Per the germline V gene, CDR1 is MNHNS and CDR2 is SASEGT. Trimming took off 5 bases at V and 0 bases at J, with 11 bases between the two ends. This CDR3 comprises 15 residues. DNA for the CDR3: TGTGCCAGCAGTCGCGACATCAATAGCAATCAGCCCCAGCATTTT. This translates into CASSRDINSNQPQHF.